Reported below is one T cell receptor beta chain. Given a much more abundant clone one base away, this may be a read error. This sample was taken from a study of T cells in Graves' hyperthyroidism and ophthalmopathy. Researchers amplified the TCR beta CDR3 regions from RNA transcripts. The primer set for the first-round RT-PCR of the TCR CDR3 was HTBI. TCRdb reprocessed the multiplex PCR reads via MiXCR and lists one record per CDR3 protein. In the table there are hundreds of thousands of distinct CDR3 sequences, roughly 14% of which are singletons. The CDR3 is 13 residues long. The V segment lost 1 base and the J segment 12 bases; nucleotides outside the gene matches: 8. Germline CDR1 reads SNHLY; CDR2 reads FYNNEI.

Sequenced material: blood. This clonotype originated in a woman in her thirties or forties with Graves' ophthalmopathy. This sequence joins TRBV2 and TRBJ2-7, with 8 bases fitting TRBD2. DNA for the CDR3: TGTGCCAGCAGTGAAGTGGGACTAGTGGGAGCGTACTTC. This gives the protein CASSEVGLVGAYF. The whole variable domain, remainder taken from reference TRBV2 and TRBJ2-7, is EPEVTQTPSHQVTQMGQEVILRCVPISNHLYFYWYRQILGQKVEFLVSFYNNEISEKSEIFDDQFSVERPDGSNFTLKIRSTKLEDSAMYFCASSEVGLVGAYFGPGTRLTVT.